These 28 T cell receptor beta chains came from one sample sequenced in a study of control samples from healthy donors and cancer patients. Assay: immunoSEQ multiplex PCR; the TCRdb copy retains only in-frame clones and omits some. The sample contains about 44,000 clones, 70% of which appear only once. Sequencing used formalin-fixed, paraffin-embedded tissue. Receptors originate from a male donor with melanoma.

Regarding this clone: Just one base apart from a much larger clone, this may be a read error. The V call is TRBV2, the J call TRBJ2-1; the D is unclear. The germline CDR1 and CDR2 sequences are SNHLY and FYNNEI. V lost 6 bases and J 7 bases, leaving 16 bases between the germline ends. CDR3 size: 14 residues. The CDR3 DNA reads as TGTGCCAGCAGAGAGACCCCCGGATGGAATGAGCAGTTCTTC. Translated, it gives CASRETPGWNEQFF. The full variable domain, in which reference TRBV2 and TRBJ2-1 provide the parts outside the CDR3, is EPEVTQTPSHQVTQMGQEVILRCVPISNHLYFYWYRQILGQKVEFLVSFYNNEISEKSEIFDDQFSVERPDGSNFTLKIRSTKLEDSAMYFCASRETPGWNEQFFGPGTRLTVL.

The chain employs TRBV2 and TRBJ1-4; D ambiguous. Germline V gives CDR1 SNHLY, CDR2 FYNNEI. V lost 6 bases to trimming and J lost 8 bases, with 13 bases between them. CDR3 length: 13 residues. This CDR3 is CASSEVSSEKLFF. CDR3 DNA sequence: TGTGCCAGCAGCGAGGTCTCCTCGGAAAAACTGTTTTTT. The variable domain in full, with the rest retrieved from reference TRBV2 and TRBJ1-4, is EPEVTQTPSHQVTQMGQEVILRCVPISNHLYFYWYRQILGQKVEFLVSFYNNEISEKSEIFDDQFSVERPDGSNFTLKIRSTKLEDSAMYFCASSEVSSEKLFFGSGTQLSVL.

The count of this clone is one. This sequence joins TRBV7-9 and TRBJ2-1; 12 nucleotides agree with TRBD2. The ends lost 5 bases at V and 7 bases at J; junction bases unmatched: 6. CDR1 and CDR2 (germline): SEHNR, FQNEAQ (reference sequence). The CDR3 has 15 residues. For the CDR3, the DNA is TGTGCCAGCAGCCACGGACTAGCGGGAAAAAATGAGCAGTTCTTC. This translates into CASSHGLAGKNEQFF.

V and J are TRBV9 and TRBJ2-1; 10 bases map to TRBD2. The CDR3 spans 16 residues. After removal of 3 bases from V and 8 bases from J, the junction contained 11 bases not matched to a gene. From germline, CDR1 is SGDLS and CDR2 YYNGEE. This CDR3 is CASSAPLAGDDDEQFF. CDR3 DNA: TGTGCCAGCAGCGCCCCCCTAGCGGGAGATGACGATGAGCAGTTCTTC. Full variable domain (outside the CDR3, taken from reference TRBV9 and TRBJ2-1): DSGVTQTPKHLITATGQRVTLRCSPRSGDLSVYWYQQSLDQGLQFLIQYYNGEERAKGNILERFSAQQFPDLHSELNLSSLELGDSALYFCASSAPLAGDDDEQFFGPGTRLTVL.

The chain is built from TRBV29-1 and TRBJ2-5; D assignment may be TRBD1 or TRBD2 (6 bases each). The CDR3 spans 16 residues. Deletions cut 2 bases from V and 6 bases from J, with 22 bases between. Germline CDR1 and CDR2: SQVTM and ANQGSEA. The CDR3 spells CSVETSGGRSLQTQYF. The CDR3 nucleotides are TGCAGCGTTGAAACCTCTGGGGGGCGGTCGTTGCAGACCCAGTACTTC.

The genes are TRBV24-1 and TRBJ1-2, with 7 bases matching TRBD1. Trimming took 4 bases from V and 5 from J; bases not matched to a gene: 12. The CDR3 runs to 16 residues. The germline CDR1 and CDR2 sequences are KGHDR and SFDVKD. The CDR3 loop is CATSDREGQDIYGYTF. The CDR3 DNA is TGTGCCACCAGTGACCGCGAAGGACAGGATATTTATGGCTACACCTTC.

This clone appeared a few times. V is TRBV24-1 and J is TRBJ2-5; D call uncertain. The CDR3 has 13 residues. Germline CDR1 and CDR2: KGHDR and SFDVKD. With 4 bases removed from V and 3 bases from J, the gap between germline ends came to 8 bases. The CDR3 sequence is CATSDPPKETQYF. The CDR3 bases are TGTGCCACCAGTGACCCCCCTAAAGAGACCCAGTACTTC.

This clone was detected ten times or more. The genes are TRBV2 and TRBJ2-5, with D possibly matching TRBD1 (5 bases). V lost 7 bases and J lost 2, with 11 bases in between. The CDR3 consists of 13 residues. In germline, CDR1 is SNHLY, CDR2 FYNNEI. The CDR3 region is CASNAQGQETQYF. As DNA, the CDR3 is TGTGCCAGCAATGCCCAGGGACAAGAGACCCAGTACTTC.

With respect to this clone: The junction departs from the called germline gene at one end, perhaps through a read error. The same CDR3 arises from other DNA sequences in this sample as well. The rearrangement links TRBV3-1 (or the pseudogene TRBV3-2) to TRBJ2-2, with 7 bases matching TRBD1. This CDR3 is built from 15 residues. CDR1 is LGHDT and CDR2 is YNNKEL in the germline V gene (reference sequence). The CDR3: CASSHGTANTGELFF. CDR3 DNA: TGTGCCAGCAGCCACGGGACAGCGAACACCGGAGAGCTGTTTTTT.

The chain couples TRBV12-3 or TRBV12-4 to TRBJ2-1; D is uncertain. V was cut by 6 bases and J by 8 bases, with 8 bases left in between. This CDR3 has 11 residues. CDR3 loop: CASSRRDEQFF. The CDR3 bases are TGTGCCAGCAGCAGAAGGGATGAGCAGTTCTTC.

V and J are TRBV14 and TRBJ2-7; D is undetermined. The V gene's germline CDR1 is SGHDN and CDR2 FVKESK. Deletions cut 0 bases from V and 4 bases from J, with 10 bases between. This CDR3 has 14 amino acids. CDR3 coding DNA: TGTGCCAGCAGCCAAGATTCGGTAGTGTACGAGCAGTACTTC. Protein: CASSQDSVVYEQYF. The full variable domain, its missing parts supplied by reference TRBV14 and TRBJ2-7, is EAGVTQFPSHSVIEKGQTVTLRCDPISGHDNLYWYRRVMGKEIKFLLHFVKESKQDESGMPNNRFLAERTGGTYSTLKVQPAELEDSGVYFCASSQDSVVYEQYFGPGTRLTVT.

The rearrangement uses TRBV18 and TRBJ2-6; weak D call: TRBD1 (5 bases). The germline gives CDR1 KGHSH, CDR2 LQKENI. This CDR3 region has 16 residues. The germline V and J ends were trimmed by 2 bases and 2 bases, with 10 bases remaining between them. As DNA, the CDR3 is TGTGCCAGCTCACCAGCAGGGAAACCTGGGGCCAACGTCCTGACTTTC. Translated, it gives CASSPAGKPGANVLTF.

The chain links TRBV24-1 to TRBJ2-4, with D hard to call. Germline lookup yields CDR1 KGHDR and CDR2 SFDVKD. Trimming left V 0 bases short and J 8 bases short, with 4 bases between. There are 12 residues in the CDR3. CDR3 in amino acids: CATSDLRDIQYF. CDR3 DNA: TGTGCCACCAGTGATTTGCGGGACATTCAGTACTTC.

This clone was observed a handful of times. V gene TRBV5-1 combines with J gene TRBJ2-5, with 11 positions matching TRBD2. This CDR3 is built from 18 residues. In germline, CDR1 is SGHRS, CDR2 YFSETQ. The V and J ends lost 4 bases and 5 bases, in that order; junction bases with no gene match: 16. CDR3 coding DNA: TGCGCCAGCAGCCCGGCTTTGCTAGCGGGAGGTAAAAGGGAGACCCAGTACTTC. It yields the protein CASSPALLAGGKRETQYF.

The rearrangement links TRBV2 to TRBJ1-5, with TRBD1 matching 8 bases. Trimming cost V 7 bases and J 5 bases; bases outside gene matches: 1. The CDR3 has 12 residues. CDR1 SNHLY and CDR2 FYNNEI come from the germline V gene. CDR3 DNA: TGTGCCAGCAACAGGGGGGATCAGCCCCAGCATTTT. Its translation: CASNRGDQPQHF.

At least ten counts were recorded for this clone. V usage is TRBV7-9 and J usage is TRBJ1-2; D possibly corresponds to TRBD1 (5 bases). This CDR3 is built from 15 residues. V lost 5 bases, J lost 0 bases, and 13 bases lay in between. The germline V gene has CDR1 SEHNR and CDR2 FQNEAQ (reference sequence). The DNA for the CDR3 is TGTGCCAGCAGCCCACAGGCCCTTACTAACTATGGCTACACCTTC. This sequence encodes CASSPQALTNYGYTF.

This clone was detected a few times. The chain combines TRBV29-1 with TRBJ1-3; D might be TRBD1 (6 bases). The CDR3 totals 14 residues. V was shortened by 5 bases and J by 4 bases, with 15 bases between the two germline ends. Germline values: CDR1 SQVTM, CDR2 ANQGSEA. Here the CDR3 DNA reads TGCAGCGTTTCTAACAGGGACGTCGGAAACACCATATATTTT. Protein sequence: CSVSNRDVGNTIYF.

This rearrangement joins TRBV9 to TRBJ2-1; TRBD2 aligns across 14 bases. The CDR3 covers 17 residues. Germline V lookup: CDR1 SGDLS, CDR2 YYNGEE. Trimming cost V 0 bases and J 3 bases; bases outside gene matches: 2. The chain's CDR3 is CASSVAGTSGSYNEQFF. Here the CDR3 DNA reads TGTGCCAGCAGCGTAGCGGGGACTAGCGGGAGCTACAATGAGCAGTTCTTC.

V is TRBV7-3 and J is TRBJ2-2, with D unresolved. V was clipped by 4 bases and J by 4 bases, with 4 bases between them. Germline assignment: CDR1 SGHTA and CDR2 FQGTGA. CDR3 length equals 12 residues. The CDR3 DNA is TGTGCCAGCAGCTCCGGCACCGGGGAGCTGTTTTTT. Amino acid sequence: CASSSGTGELFF.

This clone was counted only a few times. The CDR3 protein is CASSMGLLMREQFF. DNA for the CDR3: TGTGCCAGTAGTATGGGACTACTTATGAGGGAGCAGTTCTTC. The rearrangement uses TRBV19 and TRBJ2-1, with 7 bases matching TRBD2. Trimming took 3 bases from V and 10 from J; bases not matched to a gene: 9. CDR1 is LNHDA, CDR2 SQIVND, per germline (reference sequence). The CDR3 spans 14 residues.

This chain joins TRBV7-3 and TRBJ2-3; D not certain. With 1 base removed from V and 0 bases from J, the gap between germline ends came to 5 bases. The CDR3 length is 14 residues. Germline CDR1 SGHTA, CDR2 FQGTGA. The CDR3 bases are TGTGCCAGCAGCTTAAGCAGTAGCACAGATACGCAGTATTTT. Translation: CASSLSSSTDTQYF. The full variable domain, completed using reference TRBV7-3 and TRBJ2-3, is GAGVSQTPSNKVTEKGKYVELRCDPISGHTALYWYRQSLGQGPEFLIYFQGTGAADDSGLPNDRFFAVRPEGSVSTLKIQRTERGDSAVYLCASSLSSSTDTQYFGPGTRLTVL.

In this sample, this clone turned up a few times. The chain uses TRBV2 and TRBJ2-5, with TRBD2 identical over 7 bases. Unmatched junction bases numbered 9, after V lost 3 bases and J lost 2 bases. Germline-derived CDR1 and CDR2 are SNHLY and FYNNEI. The CDR3 contains 16 residues. The CDR3 reads CASSDWASGPQETQYF. The CDR3 coding sequence is TGTGCCAGCAGTGATTGGGCTAGCGGACCTCAAGAGACCCAGTACTTC.

This chain connects TRBV3-1 (or the pseudogene TRBV3-2) to TRBJ1-4; the match to TRBD1 covers 7 bases. Germline assignment: CDR1 LGHDT and CDR2 YNNKEL (reference sequence). The trim removed 2 bases at V and 5 bases at J, leaving 5 bases unmatched. The CDR3 is 15 residues long. In DNA, the CDR3 is TGTGCCAGCAGCCAAAACCAGGGGGGGAATGAAAAACTGTTTTTT. Protein: CASSQNQGGNEKLFF.

The V gene is TRBV13, the J gene TRBJ2-2; weak D call: TRBD2 (6 bases). The CDR3 is 15 residues long. The V and J ends lost 7 bases and 3 bases respectively, with 15 bases between them. CDR1 PRHDT and CDR2 FYEKMQ come from the germline V gene (reference sequence). The CDR3 sequence: CASTGLAGYTGELFF. The CDR3 region has the DNA TGTGCCAGCACTGGTCTTGCGGGATACACCGGGGAGCTGTTTTTT.

V usage is TRBV5-1 and J usage is TRBJ2-5; possible D gene TRBD1, 7 bases. Trimming took off 1 base at V and 6 bases at J, with 16 bases between the two ends. Germline-derived CDR1 and CDR2 are SGHRS and YFSETQ. The CDR3 length is 15 residues. The CDR3 sequence: CASSLNGQGGQTQYF. DNA for the CDR3: TGCGCCAGCAGCTTGAACGGCCAGGGGGGACAGACCCAGTACTTC.

The V gene is TRBV29-1, the J gene TRBJ1-2, with D uncertain. CDR1 SQVTM and CDR2 ANQGSEA come from the germline V gene. The V gene lost 4 bases and the J gene lost 4 bases, with 10 bases spanning the gap. The CDR3 runs 12 residues. CDR3 coding DNA: TGCAGCGTTGCCGGGGTACGCTATGGCTACACCTTC. Its translation: CSVAGVRYGYTF. Drawing the rest from reference TRBV29-1 and TRBJ1-2, the complete variable domain is SAVISQKPSRDICQRGTSLTIQCQVDSQVTMMFWYRQQPGQSLTLIATANQGSEATYESGFVIDKFPISRPNLTFSTLTVSNMSPEDSSIYLCSVAGVRYGYTFGSGTRLTVV.

This clone occurred once. CDR3 sequence (DNA): TGTGCCAGTAGTTTCCTCGCCGGGGGGACCCAGTACTTC. It yields the protein CASSFLAGGTQYF. The chain couples TRBV19 to TRBJ2-5; D is perhaps TRBD2 (6 bases). The V gene lost 5 bases and the J gene lost 7 bases, with 14 bases spanning the gap. This CDR3 contains 13 residues. The germline V gene has CDR1 LNHDA and CDR2 SQIVND (reference sequence).

This clone has a count of ten or more. V gene TRBV25-1 combines with J gene TRBJ2-5; D is unresolved. Trimming took off 2 bases at V and 11 bases at J, with 6 bases between the two ends. Germline assignment: CDR1 MGHDK and CDR2 SYGVNS. The CDR3 sequence is 10 residues long. The chain's CDR3 is CASSEPLQYF. DNA of the CDR3: TGTGCCAGCAGTGAACCTCTACAGTACTTC. Based on the CDR3 plus reference TRBV25-1 and TRBJ2-5, the full variable domain is EADIYQTPRYLVIGTGKKITLECSQTMGHDKMYWYQQDPGMELHLIHYSYGVNSTEKGDLSSESTVSRIRTEHFPLTLESARPSHTSQYLCASSEPLQYFGPGTRLLVL.